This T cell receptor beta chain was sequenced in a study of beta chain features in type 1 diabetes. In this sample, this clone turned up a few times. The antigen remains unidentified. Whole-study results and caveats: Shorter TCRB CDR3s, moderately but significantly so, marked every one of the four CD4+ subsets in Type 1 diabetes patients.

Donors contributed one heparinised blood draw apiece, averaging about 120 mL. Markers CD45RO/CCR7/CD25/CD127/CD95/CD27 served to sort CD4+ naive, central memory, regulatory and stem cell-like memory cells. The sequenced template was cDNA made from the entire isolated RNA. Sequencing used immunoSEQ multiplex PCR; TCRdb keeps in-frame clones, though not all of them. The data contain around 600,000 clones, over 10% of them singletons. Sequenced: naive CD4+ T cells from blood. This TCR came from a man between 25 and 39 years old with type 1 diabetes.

The CDR3 spells CASSRRSGTYNYGYTF. The CDR3, as DNA: TGTGCCAGCAGCCGCCGGAGTGGGACCTATAACTATGGCTACACCTTC. This rearrangement joins TRBV2 to TRBJ1-2; D may be TRBD1 (5 bases). V gave up 6 bases and J gave up 1 base, with 18 bases separating them. This CDR3 region has 16 residues. Germline V CDR1 and CDR2: SNHLY, FYNNEI.